One sample yielded the 21 T cell receptor beta chains listed below, sequenced in a study of cytomegalovirus exposure and HLA in healthy donors. The study ran its PCR with 60 Vbeta and 13 Jbeta primers. This table comes from immunoSEQ multiplex PCR, and its TCRdb copy is limited to in-frame clones, with some not included. Of about 160,000 clones listed, about 76% were seen once; the top ten hold roughly 2.8%. Sequencing was performed on PBMCs. Receptor source: a woman aged 40 to 49 in good health and CMV-seropositive.

The V and J genes are TRBV5-1 and TRBJ2-1, with TRBD2 matching 11 bases. This CDR3 is built from 15 residues. The ends lost 6 bases at V and 2 bases at J; junction bases unmatched: 4. Germline lookup yields CDR1 SGHRS and CDR2 YFSETQ. This CDR3 is CASTLSGGAYNEQFF. In nucleotides, the CDR3 is TGCGCCAGCACCCTTAGCGGGGGGGCCTACAATGAGCAGTTCTTC.

The chain couples TRBV5-1 to TRBJ2-5, with TRBD1 matching 8 bases. This CDR3 spans 14 amino acids. After removal of 5 bases from V and 4 bases from J, the junction contained 7 bases not matched to a gene. The germline V gene has CDR1 SGHRS and CDR2 YFSETQ. CDR3 loop: CASRNSGGIETQYF. DNA for the CDR3: TGCGCCAGCAGAAACTCAGGGGGCATAGAGACCCAGTACTTC.

This sequence joins TRBV18 and TRBJ1-4; 9 nucleotides agree with TRBD1. V was pared by 6 bases and J by 2 bases, with 4 bases of the junction left unmatched. Germline V CDR1 and CDR2: KGHSH, LQKENI. CDR3 length: 15 amino acids. For the CDR3, the DNA is TGTGCCAGCTCGACAGGGGGTGATACTAATGAAAAACTGTTTTTT. As protein: CASSTGGDTNEKLFF.

V usage is TRBV7-2 and J usage is TRBJ2-7; 8 bases match TRBD2. Looked up from germline, CDR1 is SGHTA and CDR2 is FQGNSA. Trimming at V came to 3 bases and at J to 1 base, leaving 8 bases not matched to a gene. The CDR3 is 16 residues long. CDR3 amino acids: CASSFAGGVNSYEQYF. The CDR3 nucleotides read TGTGCCAGCAGCTTCGCCGGGGGGGTAAATTCCTACGAGCAGTACTTC.

The chain combines TRBV19 with TRBJ2-7, with D tentatively TRBD1 (5 bases). The CDR3 consists of 15 residues. V dropped 2 bases and J dropped 3 bases, with 14 bases sitting between them. CDR1 is LNHDA, CDR2 SQIVND, per germline (reference sequence). CDR3 nucleotides: TGTGCCAGTAGTATAAAAGTAGGACACCTCTACGAGCAGTACTTC. It codes for CASSIKVGHLYEQYF.

The gene calls are TRBV2 and TRBJ2-1; 9 bases align to TRBD2. This CDR3 has 13 residues. CDR1 and CDR2 from the germline V gene are SNHLY and FYNNEI. Trimming at V came to 7 bases and at J to 7 bases, leaving 5 bases not matched to a gene. CDR3 region: CASMREGHNEQFF. The CDR3 DNA sequence: TGTGCCAGCATGCGGGAGGGCCATAATGAGCAGTTCTTC.

The chain has TRBV10-3 and TRBJ1-5; 8 bases line up with TRBD1. CDR3 size: 13 residues. Germline V lookup: CDR1 ENHRY, CDR2 SYGVKD. V shed 9 bases, J shed 2 bases, and the junction held 3 bases outside the gene matches. Written as DNA, the CDR3 is TGTGCCATTGGACAGGGCGGCAATCAGCCCCAGCATTTT. It is translated as CAIGQGGNQPQHF.

As concerns this clone: A junction boundary mismatches the germline segment, possibly from a read error. The chain links TRBV7-9 to TRBJ1-5; a weak D match, TRBD1 (6 bases). Germline V gene data show CDR1 as SEHNR and CDR2 as FQNEAQ (reference sequence). This CDR3 spans 12 amino acids. CDR3 nucleotides: TGTTCCAGCAGCTTACAGGGACAGCCCCAGCATTTT. This codes for CSSSLQGQPQHF.

This clone was counted only a few times. The chain couples TRBV10-2 to TRBJ2-7; 8 bases fit TRBD1. Trimming cost V 9 bases and J 2 bases; bases outside gene matches: 6. This CDR3 spans 13 amino acids. Germline-derived CDR1 and CDR2 are WSHSY and SAAADI. CDR3 amino acids: CASKGQGTYEQYF. The CDR3, as DNA: TGCGCCAGTAAAGGACAGGGAACCTACGAGCAGTACTTC.

CDR3 nucleotide sequence: TGTGCCAGCAGTGCTAGCAGGTTTGAGCAGTTCTTC. This translates into CASSASRFEQFF. The chain is built from TRBV2 and TRBJ2-1; the D gene is possibly TRBD2 (5 bases). From germline, CDR1 is SNHLY and CDR2 FYNNEI. Deletions cut 4 bases from V and 9 bases from J, with 10 bases between. The CDR3 extends over 12 amino acids. Based on the CDR3 plus reference TRBV2 and TRBJ2-1, the full variable domain is EPEVTQTPSHQVTQMGQEVILRCVPISNHLYFYWYRQILGQKVEFLVSFYNNEISEKSEIFDDQFSVERPDGSNFTLKIRSTKLEDSAMYFCASSASRFEQFFGPGTRLTVL.

The V call is TRBV6-1, the J call TRBJ2-7, with D tentatively TRBD2 (7 bases). The germline V gene has CDR1 MNHNS and CDR2 SASEGT. V gave up 6 bases and J gave up 4 bases, with 19 bases separating them. The CDR3 spans 15 residues. The CDR3 loop reads CASRGGVGGAYEQYF. CDR3 in DNA: TGTGCCAGCAGGGGAGGCGTAGGGGGGGCGTACGAGCAGTACTTC.

The rearrangement joins TRBV4-3 to TRBJ2-5; D is perhaps TRBD2 (5 bases). CDR1 and CDR2 (germline): LGHNA, YSLEER. The CDR3 length is 19 residues. V lost 0 bases and J 2 bases, leaving 22 bases between the germline ends. The CDR3 DNA follows: TGCGCCAGCAGCCAAGAGCGGAGGCTCACCACGGGAAAACAAGAGACCCAGTACTTC. As protein: CASSQERRLTTGKQETQYF.

The chain joins TRBV30 to TRBJ2-5; 10 positions agree with TRBD2. The J call could be wrong; TRBJ2-7 is a better fit for the DNA end. The CDR3 extends over 12 amino acids. CDR1 GTSNPN and CDR2 SVGIG come from the germline V gene (reference sequence). The CDR3 sequence: CALTSGEYEQYF. The CDR3 region has the DNA TGTGCCCTTACTAGCGGGGAGTACGAGCAGTACTTC.

The chain recombines TRBV19 with TRBJ2-7, with 10 bases that match TRBD1. CDR3 length: 16 residues. Germline assignment: CDR1 LNHDA and CDR2 SQIVND (reference sequence). The V segment lost 5 bases and the J segment 2 bases; nucleotides outside the gene matches: 9. The CDR3, as DNA: TGTGCCAGTAGTCAGGGGACAGGGGCCGTACCCTACGAGCAGTACTTC. Protein: CASSQGTGAVPYEQYF.

The V gene is TRBV7-9, the J gene TRBJ1-2, with D unclear. The CDR3 runs to 12 residues. V dropped 6 bases and J dropped 7 bases, with 12 bases sitting between them. From germline, CDR1 is SEHNR and CDR2 FQNEAQ (reference sequence). Written as DNA, the CDR3 is TGTGCCAGCAGTTTCCTATCGGGTGGCTACACCTTC. Residues: CASSFLSGGYTF.

This rearrangement joins TRBV10-2 to TRBJ2-1, with TRBD2 as a possible D gene (5 bases). V lost 2 bases and J lost 8, with 10 bases in between. Per the germline V gene, CDR1 is WSHSY and CDR2 is SAAADI. The CDR3 totals 13 residues. In nucleotides, the CDR3 is TGCGCCAGCAGTGAGACGGACTCAGATGAGCAGTTCTTC. It translates to CASSETDSDEQFF.

This clone was seen just once. The chain links TRBV7-2 to TRBJ2-1; D might be TRBD2 (6 bases). Germline CDR1 is SGHTA and CDR2 is FQGNSA. CDR3 length equals 18 residues. The V gene lost 2 bases and the J gene lost 0 bases, with 17 bases spanning the gap. The DNA of the CDR3 is TGTGCCAGCAGCTTATTGCACTTTCTAGCGAGCTCCTACAATGAGCAGTTCTTC. This sequence encodes CASSLLHFLASSYNEQFF. The full variable domain, completed using reference TRBV7-2 and TRBJ2-1, is GAGVSQSPSNKVTEKGKDVELRCDPISGHTALYWYRQSLGQGLEFLIYFQGNSAPDKSGLPSDRFSAERTGGSVSTLTIQRTQQEDSAVYLCASSLLHFLASSYNEQFFGPGTRLTVL.

This sequence joins TRBV10-3 and TRBJ2-1, with D possibly matching TRBD1 (6 bases). CDR3 length equals 15 residues. The ends were cut back, 1 base at V and 3 bases at J, with 10 bases in the middle. Germline V gives CDR1 ENHRY, CDR2 SYGVKD. The CDR3 sequence: CAISEYQQGYNEQFF. Here the CDR3 DNA reads TGTGCCATCAGTGAGTATCAACAGGGCTACAATGAGCAGTTCTTC.

J is TRBJ2-5 and V is TRBV7-9, with 9 bases fitting TRBD1. The tail of the sequence fits TRBJ2-7 better, so the J call may be wrong. The V gene's germline CDR1 is SEHNR and CDR2 FQNEAQ (reference sequence). The CDR3 length is 14 residues. CDR3 in DNA: TGTGCCAGCAGCCCCGGGACAGGGTCGCCCGAGCAGTACTTC. Residues: CASSPGTGSPEQYF.

The rearrangement joins TRBV27 to TRBJ2-7; 7 bases are a match to TRBD1. The CDR3 consists of 15 residues. V was pared by 3 bases and J by 0 bases, with 5 bases of the junction left unmatched. The germline V gene encodes CDR1 MNHEY and CDR2 SMNVEV (reference sequence). The CDR3 is CASSFGQASSYEQYF. The DNA of the CDR3 is TGTGCCAGCAGTTTCGGACAGGCCAGCTCCTACGAGCAGTACTTC.

The chain couples TRBV30 to TRBJ2-5; TRBD2 matches 10 bases. The trim removed 2 bases at V and 0 bases at J, leaving 3 bases unmatched. Germline assignment: CDR1 GTSNPN and CDR2 SVGIG (reference sequence). The CDR3 sequence is 15 residues long. The CDR3 loop reads CAWSKAGGYQETQYF. As DNA, the CDR3 is TGTGCCTGGAGTAAAGCGGGGGGGTACCAAGAGACCCAGTACTTC.